This entry features one T cell receptor beta chain sequence. This CDR3 comprises 14 residues. Germline assignment: CDR1 SGHTA and CDR2 FQGNSA. Trimming took 5 bases from V and 0 from J, leaving 10 bases between them. This sample was included in a study of blood T cell repertoires in COVID-19. Overall study: Samples of COVID-19 (acute and convalescent) were obtained from the United States, Italy and Spain.

As processed by the authors: Estimation of nucleated cell counts relied on the amplification of reference gene primers. Some clones are missing from TCRdb's copy, which holds only in-frame ones; the method was immunoSEQ multiplex PCR. The V and J calls and clone size are taken from that table; D and trimming were inferred from the DNA. The sample holds roughly 130,000 clones, 84% seen once. The sample was PBMCs or T cells enriched from blood (not recorded which). This sequence was found in a woman in her 30s who had recovered from COVID-19. This chain joins TRBV7-2 and TRBJ1-2, with D possibly being TRBD1 (5 bases). The CDR3 protein is CASSIMTANYGYTF. In nucleotides, the CDR3 is TGTGCCAGCAGCATAATGACAGCTAACTATGGCTACACCTTC.